The source of this T cell receptor (beta chain) is a study of T cells in Graves' hyperthyroidism and ophthalmopathy. Study-wide points: Blood samples included most of the expanded thyroid clonotypes exceeding 0.001.

A remark on this clonotype: Its antigen is unidentified.

Template material for amplifying TCR beta CDR3 regions consisted of RNA transcripts. First-round RT-PCR of the TCR CDR3 relied on the HTBI primer set. In TCRdb, the multiplex PCR reads were re-called with MiXCR into one record per CDR3 protein. This sample has roughly 510,000 distinct CDR3 sequences; roughly 45% occur once, and the top ten carry around 47%. The V gene's germline CDR1 is SEHNR and CDR2 FQNEAQ (reference sequence). This CDR3 region has 15 residues. V gave up 4 bases and J gave up 2 bases; unmatched junction bases: 7. The source is an adult woman with Graves' disease, either hyperthyroidism or ophthalmopathy (not recorded which). The sample taken for sequencing was peripheral blood or thyroid tissue (not recorded which). V is TRBV7-9 and J is TRBJ2-5, with TRBD1 matching 7 bases. CDR3 in amino acids: CASSYTGDLQETQYF. Written as DNA, the CDR3 is TGTGCCAGCAGCTACACAGGGGACCTACAAGAGACCCAGTACTTC. The complete variable domain, with remaining parts taken from reference TRBV7-9 and TRBJ2-5, reads DTGVSQNPRHKITKRGQNVTFRCDPISEHNRLYWYRQTLGQGPEFLTYFQNEAQLEKSRLLSDRFSAERPKGSFSTLEIQRTEQGDSAMYLCASSYTGDLQETQYFGPGTRLLVL.